The text below deals with one T cell receptor beta chain. Its specific antigen is unknown. Base qualities are missing; no much larger clone stands one base away. Relative to germline, V is 4 bases shorter and J is 2 bases shorter, with 11 bases between their ends. CDR1 and CDR2 (SQVTM, ANQGSEA) derive from the germline V gene. Spanning cysteine to phenylalanine, the CDR3 consists of 13 amino acids. The kept DNA is CDR3 alone, 39 bases in frame from the first base. The data are from a study of blood T cell repertoires in COVID-19 (dated by TCRdb to the early 2020s). Regarding the study in general: Collaborator samples came from the United States, Italy and Spain and covered acute and convalescent phases of COVID-19. Subjects who had been exposed to COVID-19, were actively infected with it, or had recovered from it provided the deeply sampled blood TCRbeta repertoires that made up the dataset. The samples were drawn from the first 160 participants of the ongoing ImmuneRACE study and from 1,254 subjects provided by 6 global collaborators. A freely available public database, intended as a resource for researchers studying the immune response to SARS-CoV-2, is where the repertoires were released. The sample metadata nearly always contained a de-identified subject ID, COVID-19 status, age in years and sex. Where HLA class I and class II types were available, the types were taken from metadata supplied by the sample provider, not from assay-based typing. The prospective study material was composed of cDNA or gDNA derived from T cells, B-cell-depleted T cells, or PBMCs.

In the prospective study, participants were roughly 18 to 95 years old, resided in 20 to 30 geographic areas of the United States, and were enrolled through a virtual design. In the prospective study, cohorts were assigned on the basis of participant-reported clinical history obtained from a screening survey and a study questionnaire. Recovered participants in ImmuneRACE Cohort 3 were defined by two consecutive negative NP/OP PCR tests, clearance by a healthcare professional, or resolution of symptoms. In the prospective study, whole blood, serum and a nasopharyngeal or oropharyngeal swab were collected from each participant by mobile phlebotomists. Participants in the prospective study had the option to provide additional blood draws and questionnaires over a roughly two-month period. Before DNA extraction, blood samples from the prospective study were shipped at room temperature or frozen. The immunoSEQ Assay, a bias-controlled multiplex PCR, was used to amplify TCRbeta CDR3 regions from genomic DNA. Per the source publication's procedure: The number of nucleated cells in each sample was estimated by amplification of reference gene primers within the assay. To quantify the absolute abundance of each unique TCRbeta CDR3 rearrangement, sequence reads were collapsed and filtered. For each sample, productive Simpson clonality was calculated as the square root of Simpson's diversity index over productive rearrangements. Not all clones reach the TCRdb copy of this immuneACCESS table, which keeps in-frame sequences only. Checked studies attribute under half of the gap to unresolved V genes and leave the rest unexplained. The V and J calls and clone size come from that table; D and trimming were worked out from the DNA. Recorded for this sample are about 220,000 clones; 70% to 85% of them occurred a single time. Of the sample, more than 3% is held by the ten largest clones.

The research as a whole found: How much clinical and demographic metadata was included differed by source and by participant, and the metadata was provided uncurated.

The clonotype originates from a woman aged 55-69 years who had recovered from COVID-19. The V and J genes are TRBV29-1 and TRBJ2-5; TRBD2 is a possible D gene, resting on 7 matching bases. The sequencing sample was made of PBMCs or T cells enriched from blood (not recorded which). The CDR3 protein sequence reads: CSVGGGGQETQYF. The DNA is TGCAGCGTTGGGGGAGGGGGTCAAGAGACCCAGTACTTC.